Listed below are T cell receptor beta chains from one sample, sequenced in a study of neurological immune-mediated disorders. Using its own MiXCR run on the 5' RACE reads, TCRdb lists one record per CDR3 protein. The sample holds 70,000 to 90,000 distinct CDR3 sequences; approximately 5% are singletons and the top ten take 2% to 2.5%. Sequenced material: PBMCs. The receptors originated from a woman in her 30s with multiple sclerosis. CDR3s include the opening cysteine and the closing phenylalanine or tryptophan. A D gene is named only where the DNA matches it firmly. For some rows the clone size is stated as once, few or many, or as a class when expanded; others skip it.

CASSLEAGEQFF	TGTGCCAGCAGCTTGGAGGCGGGTGAGCAGTTCTTC	many	TRBJ2-1	TRBV5-5	NA
CASSAQGASYGYTF	TGTGCCAGCAGCGCACAGGGGGCGAGCTATGGCTACACCTTC	NA	TRBJ1-2	TRBV14	TRBD1
CASSGTGDEKLFF	TGCGCCAGCAGTGGCACAGGGGATGAAAAACTGTTTTTT	many	TRBJ1-4	TRBV5-1	TRBD1
CASSFRLAGAHNEQFF	TGTGCCAGCAGTTTCCGACTAGCGGGAGCCCACAATGAGCAGTTCTTC	few	TRBJ2-1	TRBV27	TRBD2
CASSQEWQGQETQYF	TGTGCCAGCAGCCAAGAATGGCAGGGCCAAGAGACCCAGTACTTC	NA	TRBJ2-5	TRBV3-1	NA
CSAAGGRGANEQFF	TGCAGTGCCGCTGGGGGCCGGGGGGCCAATGAGCAGTTCTTC	few	TRBJ2-1	TRBV20-1	NA
CASSLFWDSEQYF	TGTGCCAGCAGCTTGTTTTGGGACTCCGAGCAGTACTTC	many	TRBJ2-7	TRBV5-5	NA
CASSLVANTEAFF	TGCGCCAGCAGCTTGGTGGCGAACACTGAAGCTTTCTTT	many	TRBJ1-1	TRBV5-1	NA
CSARGDSGANVLTF	TGCAGTGCTAGAGGAGACAGTGGGGCCAACGTCCTGACTTTC	many	TRBJ2-6	TRBV20-1	NA
CSARDPTGFNTEAFF	TGCAGTGCTAGAGATCCTACAGGGTTCAACACTGAAGCTTTCTTT	many	TRBJ1-1	TRBV20-1	NA
CASSLDGTGGNQPQHF	TGCGCCAGCAGCTTGGACGGGACAGGGGGCAATCAGCCCCAGCATTTT	few	TRBJ1-5	TRBV5-1	TRBD1
CATFRWARLAGSWSEQFF	TGTGCCACTTTTCGGTGGGCAAGACTAGCGGGAAGTTGGAGTGAGCAGTTCTTC	many	TRBJ2-1	TRBV2	TRBD2
CSARDLAGGLYEQFF	TGCAGTGCTAGAGATCTAGCGGGGGGGCTGTATGAGCAGTTCTTC	many	TRBJ2-1	TRBV20-1	TRBD2
CASSLDRGGYTEAFF	TGCGCCAGCAGCTTGGACAGGGGAGGGTACACTGAAGCTTTCTTT	NA	TRBJ1-1	TRBV5-1	TRBD1
CASSWDPRTGGGPGANVLTF	TGCGCCAGCAGTTGGGACCCTCGGACAGGGGGCGGTCCTGGGGCCAACGTCCTGACTTTC	many	TRBJ2-6	TRBV5-1	TRBD1
CASSPPDNTGELFF	TGTGCCAGCTCACCACCTGACAACACCGGGGAGCTGTTTTTT	few	TRBJ2-2	TRBV18	NA
CASRGGQGYTEAFF	TGTGCCAGTAGAGGCGGACAGGGTTATACTGAAGCTTTCTTT	many	TRBJ1-1	TRBV28	TRBD1
CASSINPSGANTGELFF	TGCGCCAGCAGCATAAATCCTAGCGGGGCGAACACCGGGGAGCTGTTTTTT	many	TRBJ2-2	TRBV5-1	TRBD2
CASSLSGSYEQYF	TGTGCCAGCAGCTTATCAGGGAGCTACGAGCAGTACTTC	many	TRBJ2-7	TRBV7-9	NA
CASSFSGTGYYGYTF	TGTGCCAGCAGTTTCTCCGGGACAGGGTATTATGGCTACACCTTC	many	TRBJ1-2	TRBV6-5	TRBD1
CASNLAGMNTEAFF	TGTGCCAGCAACCTCGCGGGGATGAACACTGAAGCTTTCTTT	NA	TRBJ1-1	TRBV12-3/TRBV12-4	NA
CSAWGINQPQHF	TGCAGTGCTTGGGGAATCAATCAGCCCCAGCATTTT	few	TRBJ1-5	TRBV20-1	NA
CASSLAASGQSSYEQYF	TGTGCCAGCAGCTTAGCGGCTAGCGGGCAGAGCTCCTACGAGCAGTACTTC	many	TRBJ2-7	TRBV7-6	TRBD2
CSAILAGPYNEQFF	TGCAGTGCCATTCTAGCGGGTCCCTACAATGAGCAGTTCTTC	NA	TRBJ2-1	TRBV20-1	TRBD2
CASSQYPGEKLFF	TGTGCCAGCAGCCAATATCCTGGCGAAAAACTGTTTTTT	many	TRBJ1-4	TRBV3-1	NA
CATSERGPKNIQYF	TGTGCCACCAGTGAACGGGGGCCCAAAAACATTCAGTACTTC	many	TRBJ2-4	TRBV24-1	NA
CATSHGARSYEQYF	TGTGCCACCAGTCACGGAGCGCGATCCTACGAGCAGTACTTC	NA	TRBJ2-7	TRBV24-1	NA
CASSSDRVERKLFF	TGTGCCAGCAGCTCTGACAGGGTTGAGCGCAAACTGTTTTTT	many	TRBJ1-4	TRBV5-6	TRBD1
CASSQGLAGGSYEQYF	TGCGCCAGCAGCCAGGGACTAGCGGGAGGGTCCTACGAGCAGTACTTC	many	TRBJ2-7	TRBV5-1	TRBD2
CAIRQGANTGELFF	TGTGCCATCAGGCAGGGGGCCAACACCGGGGAGCTGTTTTTT	many	TRBJ2-2	TRBV10-3	TRBD1
CASSFLDRGPYNEQFF	TGTGCCAGCAGCTTCTTAGACAGGGGACCTTACAATGAGCAGTTCTTC	many	TRBJ2-1	TRBV7-9	TRBD1
CASSVGQGYEQYF	TGTGCCAGCAGTGTGGGGCAGGGCTACGAGCAGTACTTC	many	TRBJ2-7	TRBV2	NA
CASSQGQGSNQPQHF	TGTGCCAGCAGCCAAGGACAGGGAAGCAATCAGCCCCAGCATTTT	many	TRBJ1-5	TRBV4-2	TRBD1
CASSLARGELDTQYF	TGCGCCAGCAGCTTGGCACGGGGCGAGTTGGATACGCAGTATTTT	many	TRBJ2-3	TRBV5-1	NA
CASSFNQETQYF	TGCGCCAGCAGCTTTAACCAAGAGACCCAGTACTTC	many	TRBJ2-5	TRBV5-1	NA
CASSELRLAEIFF	TGCGCCAGCAGTGAGTTACGACTAGCTGAGATTTTCTTC	NA	TRBJ2-1	TRBV10-1	TRBD2
CSASRLPNTEAFF	TGCAGTGCCTCGCGACTACCGAACACTGAAGCTTTCTTT	many	TRBJ1-1	TRBV20-1	NA
CASSQTLGGLLTYEQYF	TGCGCCAGCAGCCAGACGCTCGGGGGGCTGCTGACCTACGAGCAGTACTTC	many	TRBJ2-7	TRBV4-1	NA
CASSELAGGYEQFF	TGTGCCAGCAGTGAGCTAGCGGGGGGCTATGAGCAGTTCTTC	many	TRBJ2-1	TRBV2	TRBD2
CASSRTSGGPTGDTQYF	TGTGCCAGCTCGCGGACTAGCGGGGGCCCGACGGGAGATACGCAGTATTTT	many	TRBJ2-3	TRBV18	TRBD2
CASSEPGQGANQPQHF	TGTGCCAGCAGTGAACCGGGACAGGGTGCTAATCAGCCCCAGCATTTT	many	TRBJ1-5	TRBV6-1	TRBD1
CASSSRDSYTGELFF	TGTGCCAGCAGTTCCCGGGACAGTTACACCGGGGAGCTGTTTTTT	many	TRBJ2-2	TRBV12-3/TRBV12-4	TRBD1